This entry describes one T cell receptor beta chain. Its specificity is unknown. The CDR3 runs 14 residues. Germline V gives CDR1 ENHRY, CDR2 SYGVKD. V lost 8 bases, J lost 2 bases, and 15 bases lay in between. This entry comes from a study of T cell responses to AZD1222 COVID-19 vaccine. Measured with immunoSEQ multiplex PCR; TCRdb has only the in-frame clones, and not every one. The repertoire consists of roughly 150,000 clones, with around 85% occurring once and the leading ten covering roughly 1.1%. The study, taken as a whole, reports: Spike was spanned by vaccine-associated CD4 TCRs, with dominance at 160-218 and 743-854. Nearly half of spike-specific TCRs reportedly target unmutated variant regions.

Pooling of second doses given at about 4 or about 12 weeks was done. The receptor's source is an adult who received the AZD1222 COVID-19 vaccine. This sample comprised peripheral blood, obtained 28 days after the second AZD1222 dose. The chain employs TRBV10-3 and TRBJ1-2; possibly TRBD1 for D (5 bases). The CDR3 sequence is CAIGSGAGNYGYTF. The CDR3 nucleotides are TGTGCCATCGGGAGTGGGGCAGGGAACTATGGCTACACCTTC.